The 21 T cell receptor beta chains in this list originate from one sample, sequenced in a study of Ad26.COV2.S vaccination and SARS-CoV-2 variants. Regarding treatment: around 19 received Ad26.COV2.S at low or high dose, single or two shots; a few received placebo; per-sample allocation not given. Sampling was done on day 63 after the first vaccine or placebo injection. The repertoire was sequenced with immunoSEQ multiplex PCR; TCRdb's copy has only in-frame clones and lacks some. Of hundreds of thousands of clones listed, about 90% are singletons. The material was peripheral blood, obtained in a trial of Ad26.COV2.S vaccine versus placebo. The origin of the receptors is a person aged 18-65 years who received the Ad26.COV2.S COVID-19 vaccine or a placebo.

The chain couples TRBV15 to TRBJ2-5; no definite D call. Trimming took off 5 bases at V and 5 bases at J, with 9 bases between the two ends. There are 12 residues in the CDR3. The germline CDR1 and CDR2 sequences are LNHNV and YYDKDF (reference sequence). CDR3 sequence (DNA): TGTGCCACCAGCTTATATTCGGAGACCCAGTACTTC. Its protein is CATSLYSETQYF.

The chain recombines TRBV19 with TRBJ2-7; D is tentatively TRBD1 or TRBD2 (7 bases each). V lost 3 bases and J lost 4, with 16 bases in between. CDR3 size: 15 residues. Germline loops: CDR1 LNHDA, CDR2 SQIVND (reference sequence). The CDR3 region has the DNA TGTGCCAGTAGTATGGGGAGGGGGCCGTTTTACGAGCAGTACTTC. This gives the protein CASSMGRGPFYEQYF.

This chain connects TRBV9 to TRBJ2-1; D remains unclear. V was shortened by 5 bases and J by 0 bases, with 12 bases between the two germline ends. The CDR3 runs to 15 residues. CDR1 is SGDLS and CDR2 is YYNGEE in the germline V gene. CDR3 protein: CASSPGSHSYNEQFF. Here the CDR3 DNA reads TGTGCCAGCAGTCCAGGCTCTCACTCCTACAATGAGCAGTTCTTC.

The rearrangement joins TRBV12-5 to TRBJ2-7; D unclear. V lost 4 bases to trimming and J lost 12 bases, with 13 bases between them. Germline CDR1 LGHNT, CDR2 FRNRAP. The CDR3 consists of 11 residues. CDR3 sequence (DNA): TGTGCTAGTGGTTCCGGCCAGGTGGTGTACTTC. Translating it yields CASGSGQVVYF.

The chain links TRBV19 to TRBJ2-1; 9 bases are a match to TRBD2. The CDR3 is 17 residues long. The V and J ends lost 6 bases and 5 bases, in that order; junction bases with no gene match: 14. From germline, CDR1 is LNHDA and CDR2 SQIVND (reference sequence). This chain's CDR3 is CASRRGQPSGVHNEQFF. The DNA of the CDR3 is TGTGCCAGTAGACGGGGACAGCCTAGCGGGGTCCACAATGAGCAGTTCTTC.

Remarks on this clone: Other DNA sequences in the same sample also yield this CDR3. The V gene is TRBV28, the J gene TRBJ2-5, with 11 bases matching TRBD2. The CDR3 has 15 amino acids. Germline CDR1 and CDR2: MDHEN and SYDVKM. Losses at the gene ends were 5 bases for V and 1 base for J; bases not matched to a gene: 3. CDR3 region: CASSLLAGGQETQYF. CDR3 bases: TGTGCCAGCAGTCTTCTAGCGGGGGGCCAAGAGACCCAGTACTTC.

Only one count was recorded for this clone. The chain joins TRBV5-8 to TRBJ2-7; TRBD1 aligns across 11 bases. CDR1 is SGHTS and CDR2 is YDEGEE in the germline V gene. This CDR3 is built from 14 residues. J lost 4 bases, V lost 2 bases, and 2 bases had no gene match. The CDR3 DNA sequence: TGTGCCAGCAGCTTCGGGACAGGGGGGTACGAGCAGTACTTC. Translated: CASSFGTGGYEQYF.

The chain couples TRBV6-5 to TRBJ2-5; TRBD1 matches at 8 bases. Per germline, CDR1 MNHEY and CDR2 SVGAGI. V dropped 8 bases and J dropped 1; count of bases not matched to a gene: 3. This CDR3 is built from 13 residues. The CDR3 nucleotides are TGTGCCAGCGGACAGGGACCCCAAGAGACCCAGTACTTC. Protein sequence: CASGQGPQETQYF.

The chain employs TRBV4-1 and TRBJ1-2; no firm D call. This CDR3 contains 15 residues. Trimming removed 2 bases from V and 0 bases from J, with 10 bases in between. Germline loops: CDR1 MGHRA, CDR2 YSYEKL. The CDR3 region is CASSQPQRANYGYTF. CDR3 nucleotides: TGCGCCAGCAGCCAACCCCAAAGAGCTAACTATGGCTACACCTTC.

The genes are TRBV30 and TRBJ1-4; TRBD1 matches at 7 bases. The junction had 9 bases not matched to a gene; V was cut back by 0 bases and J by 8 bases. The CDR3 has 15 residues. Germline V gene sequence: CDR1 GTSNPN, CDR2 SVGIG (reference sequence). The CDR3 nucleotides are TGTGCCTGGAGTGTAGGGGGCGCAGGAGGCGAAAAACTGTTTTTT. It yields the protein CAWSVGGAGGEKLFF.

DNA of the CDR3: TGTGCCAGCTCACTTGCCGGGACTAGCGGGGCTTACGAGCAGTACTTC. This encodes CASSLAGTSGAYEQYF. The chain employs TRBV18 and TRBJ2-7; TRBD2 matches 13 bases. The CDR3 loop spans 16 amino acids. V lost 4 bases, J lost 4 bases, and 7 bases stayed unmatched. CDR1 and CDR2 from the germline V gene are KGHSH and LQKENI.

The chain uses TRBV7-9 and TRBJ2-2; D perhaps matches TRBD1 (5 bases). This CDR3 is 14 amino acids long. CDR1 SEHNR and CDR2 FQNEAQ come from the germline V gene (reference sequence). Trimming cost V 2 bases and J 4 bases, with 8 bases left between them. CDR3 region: CASSLSRVTGELFF. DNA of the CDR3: TGTGCCAGCAGCTTAAGCAGGGTCACCGGGGAGCTGTTTTTT.

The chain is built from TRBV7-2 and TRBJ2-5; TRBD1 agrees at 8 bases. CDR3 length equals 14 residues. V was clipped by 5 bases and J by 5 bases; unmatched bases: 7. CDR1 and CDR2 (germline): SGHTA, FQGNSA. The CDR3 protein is CASSPQGAQETQYF. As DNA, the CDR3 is TGTGCCAGCAGCCCGCAGGGGGCCCAGGAGACCCAGTACTTC.

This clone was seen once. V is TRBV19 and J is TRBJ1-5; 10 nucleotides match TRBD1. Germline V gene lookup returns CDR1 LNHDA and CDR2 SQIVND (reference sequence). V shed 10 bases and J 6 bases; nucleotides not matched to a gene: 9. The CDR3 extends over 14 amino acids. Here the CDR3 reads CATYDRGQGQPQHF. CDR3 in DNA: TGTGCCACCTATGACAGGGGGCAGGGTCAGCCCCAGCATTTT.

CDR3 sequence (DNA): TGTGCCAGCAGCCAGGGACAAGAGACCCAGTACTTC. Translating gives CASSQGQETQYF. The gene calls are TRBV7-9 and TRBJ2-5; D perhaps matches TRBD1 (5 bases). The CDR3 covers 12 residues. Germline loops: CDR1 SEHNR, CDR2 FQNEAQ (reference sequence). V lost 5 bases to trimming and J lost 2 bases, with 6 bases between them.

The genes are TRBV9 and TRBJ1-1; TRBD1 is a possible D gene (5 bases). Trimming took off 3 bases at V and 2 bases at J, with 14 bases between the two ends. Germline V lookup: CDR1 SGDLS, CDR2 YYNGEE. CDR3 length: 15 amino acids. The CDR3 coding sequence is TGTGCCAGCAGCGCCCATGTTGGGGCTAACACTGAAGCTTTCTTT. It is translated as CASSAHVGANTEAFF.

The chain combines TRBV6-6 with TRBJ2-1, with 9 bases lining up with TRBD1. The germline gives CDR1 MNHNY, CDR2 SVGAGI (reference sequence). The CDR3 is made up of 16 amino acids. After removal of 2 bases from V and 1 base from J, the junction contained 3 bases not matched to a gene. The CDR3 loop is CASSYTDRGSYNEQFF. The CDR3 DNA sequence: TGTGCCAGCAGTTACACGGACAGGGGATCCTACAATGAGCAGTTCTTC.

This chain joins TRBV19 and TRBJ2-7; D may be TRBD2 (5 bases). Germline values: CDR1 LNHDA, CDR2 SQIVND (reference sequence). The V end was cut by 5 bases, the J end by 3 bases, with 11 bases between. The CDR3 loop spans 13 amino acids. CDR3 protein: CASSWGDYYEQYF. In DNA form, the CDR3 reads TGTGCCAGTAGTTGGGGAGATTACTACGAGCAGTACTTC.

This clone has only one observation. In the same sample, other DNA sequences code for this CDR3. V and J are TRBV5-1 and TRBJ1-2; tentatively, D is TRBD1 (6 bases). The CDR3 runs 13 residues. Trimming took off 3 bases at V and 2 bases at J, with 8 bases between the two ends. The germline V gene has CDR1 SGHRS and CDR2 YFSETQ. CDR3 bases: TGCGCCAGCAGCTCTGGACAGAACTATGGCTACACCTTC. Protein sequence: CASSSGQNYGYTF.

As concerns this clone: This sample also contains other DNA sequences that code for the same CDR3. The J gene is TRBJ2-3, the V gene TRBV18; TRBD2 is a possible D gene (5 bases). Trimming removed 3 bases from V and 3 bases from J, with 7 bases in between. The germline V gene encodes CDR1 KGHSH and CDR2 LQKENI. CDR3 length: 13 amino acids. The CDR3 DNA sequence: TGTGCCAGCTCACCGAGGGATACAGATACGCAGTATTTT. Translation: CASSPRDTDTQYF. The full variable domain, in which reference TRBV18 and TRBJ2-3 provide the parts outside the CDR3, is NAGVMQNPRHLVRRRGQEARLRCSPMKGHSHVYWYRQLPEEGLKFMVYLQKENIIDESGMPKERFSAEFPKEGPSILRIQQVVRGDSAAYFCASSPRDTDTQYFGPGTRLTVL.

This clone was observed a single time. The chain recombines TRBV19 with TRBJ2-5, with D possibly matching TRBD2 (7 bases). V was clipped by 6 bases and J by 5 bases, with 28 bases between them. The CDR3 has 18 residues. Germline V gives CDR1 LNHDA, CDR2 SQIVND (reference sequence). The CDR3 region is CASRDRTGRETIGETQYF. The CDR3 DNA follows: TGTGCCAGTAGAGATAGAACAGGGAGGGAGACTATTGGGGAGACCCAGTACTTC. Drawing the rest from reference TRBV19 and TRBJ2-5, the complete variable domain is DGGITQSPKYLFRKEGQNVTLSCEQNLNHDAMYWYRQDPGQGLRLIYYSQIVNDFQKGDIAEGYSVSREKKESFPLTVTSAQKNPTAFYLCASRDRTGRETIGETQYFGPGTRLLVL.